The 8 T cell receptor beta chains below come from one sample, sequenced in a study of PD-L1 blockade in urothelial cancer. Clones were sequenced by immunoSEQ multiplex PCR, and TCRdb holds only the in-frame ones, with some missing. The sample consists of about 37,000 clones, over 65% of them appearing once. The sample here was PBMCs, taken around atezolizumab (anti-PD-L1) treatment. The receptors were sampled from a man aged 55-75 years with urothelial cancer.

The V and J genes are TRBV25-1 and TRBJ2-1; the match to TRBD1 covers 8 bases. V dropped 1 base and J dropped 6; count of bases not matched to a gene: 8. The germline V gene has CDR1 MGHDK and CDR2 SYGVNS. This CDR3 spans 16 amino acids. CDR3 protein: CASSEFKTGDINEQFF. DNA of the CDR3: TGTGCCAGCAGTGAATTTAAGACAGGGGATATCAATGAGCAGTTCTTC.

The CDR3 loop is CASSVSGVPNEKLFF. CDR3 bases: TGTGCCAGTAGTGTCTCGGGGGTCCCTAATGAAAAACTGTTTTTT. This chain links TRBV19 with TRBJ1-4; tentatively, D is TRBD1 (5 bases). V dropped 5 bases and J dropped 3 bases, with 13 bases sitting between them. Germline V gene sequence: CDR1 LNHDA, CDR2 SQIVND (reference sequence). CDR3 length equals 15 residues.

In DNA, the CDR3 is TGTGCCAGCTCACCAGAGGTTAAGACAGATACGCAGTATTTT. This translates into CASSPEVKTDTQYF. The chain links TRBV18 to TRBJ2-3, with D uncertain. This CDR3 contains 14 residues. Deletions cut 2 bases from V and 3 bases from J, with 9 bases between. Germline CDR1 reads KGHSH; CDR2 reads LQKENI.

This sequence joins TRBV4-2 and TRBJ2-2; TRBD2 might be the D (6 bases). CDR3 length equals 22 residues. From germline, CDR1 is LGHNA and CDR2 YNFKEQ. V was shortened by 4 bases and J by 7 bases, with 37 bases between the two germline ends. CDR3 coding DNA: TGTGCCAGCAGCCCGCAACCGAATACGGGACTCCCTGGTTATTATTCTTTCGGGGAGCTGTTTTTT. This sequence encodes CASSPQPNTGLPGYYSFGELFF.

The CDR3 coding sequence is TGCGCCAGCAGGAAGGACAGAAACACTGAAGCTTTCTTT. Translated, it gives CASRKDRNTEAFF. The V gene is TRBV5-1, the J gene TRBJ1-1; a possible D gene is TRBD1 (6 bases). Trimming stripped 5 bases from V and 2 bases from J, with 10 bases between. CDR3 size: 13 residues. The V gene's germline CDR1 is SGHRS and CDR2 YFSETQ.

This clone occurred a few times. The rearrangement links TRBV21-1 to TRBJ2-3; the table's TRBD2 call for D was not verified on the DNA. TRBV21-1 is annotated as a pseudogene. This CDR3 region has 15 residues. CDR3 DNA sequence: TGTGCCAGCGGGCGGACTAGCGGGGCCACAGATACGCAGTATTTT. Translation gives CASGRTSGATDTQYF.

The CDR3 DNA reads TGTGCCAGCAGTAGCCGGGACAGGGGGGGTTCCACTGAAGCTTTCTTT. This sequence encodes CASSSRDRGGSTEAFF. V gene TRBV7-2 combines with J gene TRBJ1-1, with TRBD1 identical over 11 bases. The CDR3 sequence is 16 residues long. V shed 6 bases and J 4 bases; nucleotides not matched to a gene: 10. Germline CDR1 is SGHTA and CDR2 is FQGNSA.

DNA of the CDR3: TGTGCCAGCAGGGGGGGAACTGGGGAAGGCTACACCTTC. Its protein is CASRGGTGEGYTF. The chain combines TRBV28 with TRBJ1-2; D might be TRBD1 (5 bases). The V end was cut by 6 bases, the J end by 8 bases, with 16 bases between. The CDR3 contains 13 residues. Germline values: CDR1 MDHEN, CDR2 SYDVKM.